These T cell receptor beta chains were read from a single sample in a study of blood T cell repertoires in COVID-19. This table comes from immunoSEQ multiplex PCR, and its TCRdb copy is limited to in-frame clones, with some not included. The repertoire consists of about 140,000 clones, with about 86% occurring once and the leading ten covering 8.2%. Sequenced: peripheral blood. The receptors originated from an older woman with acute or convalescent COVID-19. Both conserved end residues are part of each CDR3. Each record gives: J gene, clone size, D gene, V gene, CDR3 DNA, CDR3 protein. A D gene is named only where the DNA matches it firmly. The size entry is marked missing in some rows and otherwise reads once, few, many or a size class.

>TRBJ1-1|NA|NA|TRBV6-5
TGTGCCAGCAGTCCTGGACAGTTCACTGAAGCTTTCTTT
CASSPGQFTEAFF
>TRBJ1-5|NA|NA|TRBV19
TGTGCCAGTAGATGGGGGGAGTCTAGCAATCAGCCCCAGCATTTT
CASRWGESSNQPQHF
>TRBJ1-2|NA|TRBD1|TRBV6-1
TGTGCCAGCAGTGAAACCGGGACAGGGGATGGCTACACCTTC
CASSETGTGDGYTF
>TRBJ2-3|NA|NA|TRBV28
TGTGCCAGCAGTTTATTATTTTTCCGTAAAAATAATAAACGACAGACGACAGATACGCAGTATTTT
CASSLLFFRKNNKRQTTDTQYF
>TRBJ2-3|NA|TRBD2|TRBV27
TGTGCCAGCAGTTTAAGCCTCCTGGGACTAGCGGGGCCAGATACGCAGTATTTT
CASSLSLLGLAGPDTQYF
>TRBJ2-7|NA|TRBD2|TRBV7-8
TGTGCCAGCAGCCGGGAGGTCCCGAGAATATCCTACGAGCAGTACTTC
CASSREVPRISYEQYF
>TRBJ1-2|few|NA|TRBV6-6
TGTGCCAGCAGCTCGGATGGCTACACCTTC
CASSSDGYTF
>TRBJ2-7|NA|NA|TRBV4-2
TGTGCCAGCAGCCAAGGAATCGCGAGCTCCTACGAGCAGTACTTC
CASSQGIASSYEQYF
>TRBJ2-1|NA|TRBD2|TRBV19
TGTGCCAGTAGGCGTGCGGGGGACGCTAATGAGCAGTTCTTC
CASRRAGDANEQFF
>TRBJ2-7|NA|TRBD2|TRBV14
TGTGCCAGCAGCCAATCTGGGGGGGGGACTCCACCTCGGGAGCAGTACTTC
CASSQSGGGTPPREQYF
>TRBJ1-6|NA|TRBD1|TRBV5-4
TGTGCCAGCAGCCCCAACCCGGGACAGACCTATAATTCACCCCTCCACTTT
CASSPNPGQTYNSPLHF
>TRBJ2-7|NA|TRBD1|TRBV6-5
TGTGCCAGCAGTAGGAGTGGACAGGGACGCGAGCAGTACTTC
CASSRSGQGREQYF
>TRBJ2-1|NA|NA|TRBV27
TGTGCCAGCAGTTTAGAACGGTCGGCAGGGGAGTCCGCGCGTTACAATGAGCAGTTCTTC
CASSLERSAGESARYNEQFF
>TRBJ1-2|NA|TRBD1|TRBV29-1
TGCAGCGTGGGGGATCGGACAGGGAGAAGTGGCTACACCTTC
CSVGDRTGRSGYTF
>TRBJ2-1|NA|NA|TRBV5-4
TGTGCCAGCAGCCCGGCCGGGAACAATGAGCAGTTCTTC
CASSPAGNNEQFF
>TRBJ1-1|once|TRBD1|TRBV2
TGTGCCAGCCACAAGGGGGCGCAGACTGAAGCTTTCTTT
CASHKGAQTEAFF
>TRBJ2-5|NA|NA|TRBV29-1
TGCAGCGTTGTTTCTGGGACTGAGACCCAGTACTTC
CSVVSGTETQYF
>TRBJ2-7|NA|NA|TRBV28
TGTGCCAGCAGTTTAGGCGGCAGGGGATACGAGCAGTACTTC
CASSLGGRGYEQYF
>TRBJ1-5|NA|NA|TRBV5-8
TGTGCCAGCAGGGTGCGGGACGTCAATCAGCCCCAGCATTTT
CASRVRDVNQPQHF
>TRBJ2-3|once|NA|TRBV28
TGTGCCAGCAGGGGGGCTGACACAGATACGCAGTATTTT
CASRGADTDTQYF